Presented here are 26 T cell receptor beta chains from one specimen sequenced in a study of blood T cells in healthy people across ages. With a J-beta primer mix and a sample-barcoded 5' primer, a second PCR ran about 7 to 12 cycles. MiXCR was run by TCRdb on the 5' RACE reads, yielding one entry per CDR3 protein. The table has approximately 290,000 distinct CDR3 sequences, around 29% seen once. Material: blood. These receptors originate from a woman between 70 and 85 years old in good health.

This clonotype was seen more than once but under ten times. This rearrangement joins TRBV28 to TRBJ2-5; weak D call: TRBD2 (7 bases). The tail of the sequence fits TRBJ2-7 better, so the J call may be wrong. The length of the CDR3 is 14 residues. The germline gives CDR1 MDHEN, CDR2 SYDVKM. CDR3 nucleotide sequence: TGTGCCAGCATTACAGGGAGGGTACCCTACGAGCAGTACTTC. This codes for CASITGRVPYEQYF.

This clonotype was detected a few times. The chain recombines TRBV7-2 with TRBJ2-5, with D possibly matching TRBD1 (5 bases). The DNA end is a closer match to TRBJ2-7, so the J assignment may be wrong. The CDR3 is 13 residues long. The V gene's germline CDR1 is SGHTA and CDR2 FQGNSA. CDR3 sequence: CASTRRVTYEQYF. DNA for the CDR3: TGTGCCAGCACCCGCAGGGTAACCTACGAGCAGTACTTC.

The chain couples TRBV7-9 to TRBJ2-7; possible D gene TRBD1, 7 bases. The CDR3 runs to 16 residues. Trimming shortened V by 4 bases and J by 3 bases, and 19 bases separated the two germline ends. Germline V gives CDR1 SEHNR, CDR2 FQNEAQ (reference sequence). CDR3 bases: TGTGCCAGCAGCTCCAGGGGGGCAGGCCCTGACTACGAGCAGTACTTC. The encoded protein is CASSSRGAGPDYEQYF.

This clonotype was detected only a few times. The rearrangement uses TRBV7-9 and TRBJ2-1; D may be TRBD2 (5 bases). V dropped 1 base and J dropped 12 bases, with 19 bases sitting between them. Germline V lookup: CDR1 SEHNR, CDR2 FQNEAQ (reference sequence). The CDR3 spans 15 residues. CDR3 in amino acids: CASSLGVARDGGQFF. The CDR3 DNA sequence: TGTGCCAGCAGCTTAGGGGTAGCGCGCGACGGTGGGCAGTTCTTC.

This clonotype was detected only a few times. The CDR3 protein is CASSLEGRGQETQYF. The CDR3 nucleotides are TGTGCCAGCAGCTTGGAGGGGAGGGGCCAAGAGACCCAGTACTTC. This chain uses TRBV5-5 with TRBJ2-5; 7 positions agree with TRBD2. The CDR3 loop spans 15 amino acids. V gave up 0 bases and J gave up 1 base; unmatched junction bases: 3. From germline, CDR1 is SGHKS and CDR2 YYEKEE (reference sequence). Together with reference TRBV5-5 and TRBJ2-5, the CDR3 gives the full variable domain: DAGVTQSPTHLIKTRGQQVTLRCSPISGHKSVSWYQQVLGQGPQFIFQYYEKEERGRGNFPDRFSARQFPNYSSELNVNALLLGDSALYLCASSLEGRGQETQYFGPGTRLLVL.

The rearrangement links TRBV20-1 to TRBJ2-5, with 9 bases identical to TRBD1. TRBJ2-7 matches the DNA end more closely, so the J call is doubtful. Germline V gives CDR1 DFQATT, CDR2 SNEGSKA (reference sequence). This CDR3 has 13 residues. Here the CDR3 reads CSARGQGDYEQYV. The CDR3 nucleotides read TGCAGTGCTAGAGGACAGGGGGACTACGAGCAGTACGTC.

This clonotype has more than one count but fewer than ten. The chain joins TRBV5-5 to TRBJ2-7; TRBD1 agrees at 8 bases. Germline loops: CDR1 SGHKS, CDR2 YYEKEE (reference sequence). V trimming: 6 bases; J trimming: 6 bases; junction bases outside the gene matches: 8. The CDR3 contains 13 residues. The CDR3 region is CASNIGQGREQYF. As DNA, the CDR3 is TGTGCCAGCAACATAGGACAGGGACGCGAGCAGTACTTC. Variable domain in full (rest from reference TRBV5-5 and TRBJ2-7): DAGVTQSPTHLIKTRGQQVTLRCSPISGHKSVSWYQQVLGQGPQFIFQYYEKEERGRGNFPDRFSARQFPNYSSELNVNALLLGDSALYLCASNIGQGREQYFGPGTRLTVT.

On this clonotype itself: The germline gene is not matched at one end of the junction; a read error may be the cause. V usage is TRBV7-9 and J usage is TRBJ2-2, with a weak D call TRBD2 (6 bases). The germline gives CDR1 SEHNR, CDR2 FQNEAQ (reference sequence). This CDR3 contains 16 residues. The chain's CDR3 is CASTSIQRANTGELFF. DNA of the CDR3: TGCGCCAGCACCTCAATCCAGCGGGCGAACACCGGGGAGCTGTTTTTT.

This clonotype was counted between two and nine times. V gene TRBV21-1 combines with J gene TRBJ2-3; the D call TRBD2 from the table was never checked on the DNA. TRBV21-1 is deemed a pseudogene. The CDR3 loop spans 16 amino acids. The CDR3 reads CASSNASGIGTDTQYF. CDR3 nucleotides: TGTGCCAGCAGCAACGCTAGCGGGATAGGCACAGATACGCAGTATTTT.

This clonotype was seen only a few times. CDR3 coding DNA: TGTGCCAGCAGCTTCGAGACTAGTGCAGATACGCAGTATTTT. Its protein is CASSFETSADTQYF. This chain uses TRBV5-5 with TRBJ2-3; tentative D call: TRBD2 (6 bases). V lost 2 bases to trimming and J lost 4 bases, with 11 bases between them. This CDR3 region has 14 residues. Per germline, CDR1 SGHKS and CDR2 YYEKEE (reference sequence).

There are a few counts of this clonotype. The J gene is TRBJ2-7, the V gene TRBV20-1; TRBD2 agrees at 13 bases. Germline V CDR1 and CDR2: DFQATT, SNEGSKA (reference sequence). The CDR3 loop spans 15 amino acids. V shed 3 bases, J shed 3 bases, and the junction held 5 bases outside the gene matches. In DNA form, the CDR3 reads TGCAGTGCTAGGACAGGACTAGCGGGAGTCTACGAGCAGTACTTC. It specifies CSARTGLAGVYEQYF.

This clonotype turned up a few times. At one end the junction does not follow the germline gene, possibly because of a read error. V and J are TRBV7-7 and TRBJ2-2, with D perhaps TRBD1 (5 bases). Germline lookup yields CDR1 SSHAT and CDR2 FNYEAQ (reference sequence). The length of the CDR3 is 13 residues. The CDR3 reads CASTSGMSGELFF. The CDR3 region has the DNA TGTGCTAGCACTTCAGGGATGTCCGGGGAGCTGTTTTTT.

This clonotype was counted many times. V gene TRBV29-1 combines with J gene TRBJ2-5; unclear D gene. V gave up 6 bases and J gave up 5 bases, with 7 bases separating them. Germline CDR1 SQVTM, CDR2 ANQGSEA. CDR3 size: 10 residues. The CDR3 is CSVALETQYF. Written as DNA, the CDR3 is TGCAGCGTAGCTTTGGAGACCCAGTACTTC. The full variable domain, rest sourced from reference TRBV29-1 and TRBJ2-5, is SAVISQKPSRDICQRGTSLTIQCQVDSQVTMMFWYRQQPGQSLTLIATANQGSEATYESGFVIDKFPISRPNLTFSTLTVSNMSPEDSSIYLCSVALETQYFGPGTRLLVL.

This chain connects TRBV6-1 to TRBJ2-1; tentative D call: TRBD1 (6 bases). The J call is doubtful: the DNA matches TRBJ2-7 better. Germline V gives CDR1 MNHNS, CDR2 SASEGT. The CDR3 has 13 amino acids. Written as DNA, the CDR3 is TGTGCCAGCAGTTTCGGACAGTACTACGAGCAGTACGTC. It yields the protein CASSFGQYYEQYV.

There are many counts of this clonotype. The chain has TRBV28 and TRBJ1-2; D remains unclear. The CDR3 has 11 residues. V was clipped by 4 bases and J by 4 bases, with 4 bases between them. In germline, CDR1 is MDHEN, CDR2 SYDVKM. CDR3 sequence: CASSSVYGYTF. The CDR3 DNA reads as TGTGCCAGCAGTTCGGTCTATGGCTACACCTTC.

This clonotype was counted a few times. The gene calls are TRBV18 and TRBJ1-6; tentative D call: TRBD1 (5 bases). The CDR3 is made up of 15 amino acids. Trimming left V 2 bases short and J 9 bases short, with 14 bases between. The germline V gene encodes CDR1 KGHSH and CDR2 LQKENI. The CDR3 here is CASSPSPSQGSPLHF. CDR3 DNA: TGTGCCAGCTCACCATCACCAAGTCAGGGTTCACCCCTCCACTTT. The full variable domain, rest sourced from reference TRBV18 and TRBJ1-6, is NAGVMQNPRHLVRRRGQEARLRCSPMKGHSHVYWYRQLPEEGLKFMVYLQKENIIDESGMPKERFSAEFPKEGPSILRIQQVVRGDSAAYFCASSPSPSQGSPLHFGNGTRLTVT.

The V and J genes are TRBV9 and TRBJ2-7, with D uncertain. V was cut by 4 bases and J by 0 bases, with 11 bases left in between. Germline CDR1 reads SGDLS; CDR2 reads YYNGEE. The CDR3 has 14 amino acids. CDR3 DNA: TGTGCCAGCAGCCCAACGTTCAGCTCCTACGAGCAGTACTTC. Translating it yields CASSPTFSSYEQYF.

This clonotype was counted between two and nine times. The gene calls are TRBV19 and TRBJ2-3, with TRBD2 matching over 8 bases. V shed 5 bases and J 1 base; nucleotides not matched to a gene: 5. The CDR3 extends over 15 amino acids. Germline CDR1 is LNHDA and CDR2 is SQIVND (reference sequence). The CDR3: CASSLSSGRTDTQYF. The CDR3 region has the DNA TGTGCCAGTAGTTTGTCTAGCGGGCGCACAGATACGCAGTATTTT.

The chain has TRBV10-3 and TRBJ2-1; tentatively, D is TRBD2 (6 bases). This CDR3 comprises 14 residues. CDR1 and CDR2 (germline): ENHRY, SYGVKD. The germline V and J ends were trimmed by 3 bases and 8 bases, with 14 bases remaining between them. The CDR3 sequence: CAISDAGSSDEQFF. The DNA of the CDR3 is TGTGCCATCAGTGATGCGGGAAGCTCCGATGAGCAGTTCTTC.

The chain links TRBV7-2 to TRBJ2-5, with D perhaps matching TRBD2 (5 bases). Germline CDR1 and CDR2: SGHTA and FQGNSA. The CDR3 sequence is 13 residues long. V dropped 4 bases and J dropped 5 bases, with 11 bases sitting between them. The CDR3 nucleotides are TGTGCCAGCAGCTCCGGGATGCGGGAGACCCAGTACTTC. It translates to CASSSGMRETQYF.

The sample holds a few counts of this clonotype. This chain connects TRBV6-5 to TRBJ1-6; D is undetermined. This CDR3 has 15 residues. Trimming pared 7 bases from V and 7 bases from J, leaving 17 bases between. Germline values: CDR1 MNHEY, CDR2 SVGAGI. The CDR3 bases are TGTGCCAGCACGACTCAAGCTTCTGGAAATTCACCCCTCCACTTT. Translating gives CASTTQASGNSPLHF.

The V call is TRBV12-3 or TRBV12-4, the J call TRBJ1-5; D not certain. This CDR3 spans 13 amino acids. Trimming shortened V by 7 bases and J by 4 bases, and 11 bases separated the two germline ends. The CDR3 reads CASMWGSNQPQHF. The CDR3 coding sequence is TGTGCCAGCATGTGGGGAAGTAATCAGCCCCAGCATTTT.

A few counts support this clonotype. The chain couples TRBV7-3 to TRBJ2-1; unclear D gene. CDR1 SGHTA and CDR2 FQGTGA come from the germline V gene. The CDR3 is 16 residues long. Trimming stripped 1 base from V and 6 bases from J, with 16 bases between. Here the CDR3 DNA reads TGTGCCAGCAGCTTAAAGCTTGAGGTGGCCCTCAATGAGCAGTTCTTC. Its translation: CASSLKLEVALNEQFF.

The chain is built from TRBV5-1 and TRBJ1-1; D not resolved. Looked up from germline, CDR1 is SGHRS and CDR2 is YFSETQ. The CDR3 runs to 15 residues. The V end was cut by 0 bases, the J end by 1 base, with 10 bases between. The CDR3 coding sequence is TGCGCCAGCAGCTTGGAGAGGGTTGGGAACACTGAAGCTTTCTTT. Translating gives CASSLERVGNTEAFF.

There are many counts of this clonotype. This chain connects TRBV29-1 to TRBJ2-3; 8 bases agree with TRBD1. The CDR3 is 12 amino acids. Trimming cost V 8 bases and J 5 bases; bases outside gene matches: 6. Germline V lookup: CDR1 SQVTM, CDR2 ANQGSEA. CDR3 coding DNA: TGCAGCATATCGACAGGGGAAGATACGCAGTATTTT. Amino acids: CSISTGEDTQYF.

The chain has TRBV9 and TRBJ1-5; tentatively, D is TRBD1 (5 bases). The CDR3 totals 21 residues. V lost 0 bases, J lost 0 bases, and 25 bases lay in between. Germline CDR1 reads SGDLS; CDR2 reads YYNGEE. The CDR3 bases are TGTGCCAGCAGCGTAGACCCCCGGGCAGGGAAGGGCCACTATAGCAATCAGCCCCAGCATTTT. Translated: CASSVDPRAGKGHYSNQPQHF. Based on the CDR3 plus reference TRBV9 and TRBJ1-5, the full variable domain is DSGVTQTPKHLITATGQRVTLRCSPRSGDLSVYWYQQSLDQGLQFLIQYYNGEERAKGNILERFSAQQFPDLHSELNLSSLELGDSALYFCASSVDPRAGKGHYSNQPQHFGDGTRLSIL.